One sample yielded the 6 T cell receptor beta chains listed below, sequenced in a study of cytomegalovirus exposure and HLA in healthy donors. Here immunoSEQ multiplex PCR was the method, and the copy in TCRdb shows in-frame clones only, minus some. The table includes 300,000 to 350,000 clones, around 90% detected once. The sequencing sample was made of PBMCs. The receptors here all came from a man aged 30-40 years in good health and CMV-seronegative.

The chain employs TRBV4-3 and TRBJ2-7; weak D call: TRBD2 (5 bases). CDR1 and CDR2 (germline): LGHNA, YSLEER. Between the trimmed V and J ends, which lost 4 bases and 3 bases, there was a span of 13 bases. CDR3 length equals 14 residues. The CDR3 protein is CASSPGPTNYEQYF. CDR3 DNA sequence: TGCGCCAGCAGCCCCGGGCCGACTAACTACGAGCAGTACTTC.

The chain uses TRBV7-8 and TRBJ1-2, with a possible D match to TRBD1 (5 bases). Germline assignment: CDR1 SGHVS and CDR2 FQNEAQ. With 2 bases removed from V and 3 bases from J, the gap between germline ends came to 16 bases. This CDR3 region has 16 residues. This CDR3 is CASSLPVTGTDYGYTF. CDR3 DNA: TGTGCCAGCAGCTTACCCGTCACAGGAACCGACTATGGCTACACCTTC.

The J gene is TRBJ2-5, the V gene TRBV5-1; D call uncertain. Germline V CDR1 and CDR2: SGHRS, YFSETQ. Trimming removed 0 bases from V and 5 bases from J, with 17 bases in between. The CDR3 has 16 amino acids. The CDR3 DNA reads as TGCGCCAGCAGCTTGGGGTTTAACAGTATGATCGAGACCCAGTACTTC. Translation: CASSLGFNSMIETQYF.

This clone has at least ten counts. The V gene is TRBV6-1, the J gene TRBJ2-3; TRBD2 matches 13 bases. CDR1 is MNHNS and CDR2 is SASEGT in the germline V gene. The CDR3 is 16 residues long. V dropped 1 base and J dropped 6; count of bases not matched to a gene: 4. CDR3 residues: CASSEELAGGPDTQYF. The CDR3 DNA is TGTGCCAGCAGTGAAGAACTAGCGGGGGGGCCCGATACGCAGTATTTT.

The CDR3 sequence: CASSQEDRGAVSYEQYF. The DNA of the CDR3 is TGCGCCAGCAGCCAAGAAGACAGGGGTGCCGTATCCTACGAGCAGTACTTC. The genes are TRBV4-1 and TRBJ2-7; TRBD1 agrees at 8 bases. Looked up from germline, CDR1 is MGHRA and CDR2 is YSYEKL. Germline trimming cut 0 bases from V and 1 base from J; bases unmatched to any gene: 8. This CDR3 spans 17 amino acids.

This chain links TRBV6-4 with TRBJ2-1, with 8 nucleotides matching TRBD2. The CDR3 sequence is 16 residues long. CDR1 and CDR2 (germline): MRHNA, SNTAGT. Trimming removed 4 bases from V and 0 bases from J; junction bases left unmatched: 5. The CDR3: CASSALAGISYNEQFF. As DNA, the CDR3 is TGTGCCAGCAGTGCCTTAGCGGGGATCTCCTACAATGAGCAGTTCTTC.